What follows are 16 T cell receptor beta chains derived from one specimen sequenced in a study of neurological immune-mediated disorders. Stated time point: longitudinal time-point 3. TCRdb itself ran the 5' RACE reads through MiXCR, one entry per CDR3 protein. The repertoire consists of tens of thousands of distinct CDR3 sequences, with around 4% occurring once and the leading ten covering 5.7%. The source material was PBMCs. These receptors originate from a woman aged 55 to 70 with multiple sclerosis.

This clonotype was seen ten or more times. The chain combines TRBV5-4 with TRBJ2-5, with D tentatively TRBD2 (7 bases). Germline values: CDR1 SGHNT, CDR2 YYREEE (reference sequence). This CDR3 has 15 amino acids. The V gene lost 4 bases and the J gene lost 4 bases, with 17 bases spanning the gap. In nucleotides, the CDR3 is TGTGCCAGCAGCCCAATCCGGGGGGCGGGAGAGACCCAGTACTTC. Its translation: CASSPIRGAGETQYF.

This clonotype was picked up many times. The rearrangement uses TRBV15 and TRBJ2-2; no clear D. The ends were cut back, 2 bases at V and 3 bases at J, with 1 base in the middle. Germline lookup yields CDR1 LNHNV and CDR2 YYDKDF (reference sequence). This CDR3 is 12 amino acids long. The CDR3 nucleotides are TGTGCCACCAGCAGATACACCGGGGAGCTGTTTTTT. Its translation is CATSRYTGELFF.

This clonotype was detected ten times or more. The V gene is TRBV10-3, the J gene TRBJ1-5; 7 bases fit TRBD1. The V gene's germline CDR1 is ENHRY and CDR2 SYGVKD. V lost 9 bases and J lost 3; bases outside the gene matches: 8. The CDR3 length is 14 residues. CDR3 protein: CAINAGTDNQPQHF. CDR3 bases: TGTGCCATAAATGCCGGGACAGACAATCAGCCCCAGCATTTT.

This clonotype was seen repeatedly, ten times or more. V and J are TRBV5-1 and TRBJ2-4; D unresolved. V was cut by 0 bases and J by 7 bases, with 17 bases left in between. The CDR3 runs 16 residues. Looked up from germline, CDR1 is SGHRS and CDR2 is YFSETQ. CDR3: CASSLVRQQPYNIQYF. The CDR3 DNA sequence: TGCGCCAGCAGCTTGGTTCGGCAGCAACCTTATAACATTCAGTACTTC.

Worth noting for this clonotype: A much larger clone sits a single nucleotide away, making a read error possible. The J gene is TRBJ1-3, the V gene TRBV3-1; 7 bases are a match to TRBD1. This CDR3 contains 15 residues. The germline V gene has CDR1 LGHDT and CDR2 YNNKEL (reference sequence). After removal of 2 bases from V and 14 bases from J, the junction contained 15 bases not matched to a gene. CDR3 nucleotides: TGTGCCAGCAGCCAACCGGGACAGCCACAGAAAGGGGTATATTTT. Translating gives CASSQPGQPQKGVYF.

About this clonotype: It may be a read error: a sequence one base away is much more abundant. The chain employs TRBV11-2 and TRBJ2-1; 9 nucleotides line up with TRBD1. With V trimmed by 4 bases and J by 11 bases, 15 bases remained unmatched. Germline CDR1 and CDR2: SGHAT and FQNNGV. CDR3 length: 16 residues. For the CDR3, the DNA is TGTGCCAGCAGCTACCAGACCCTACAGGGGGCAGCGAAGCAGTTCTTC. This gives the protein CASSYQTLQGAAKQFF.

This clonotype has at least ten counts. The CDR3 nucleotides read TGTGCCACCAGCAGAGTCACGGCCGGGAGCCCCCAGCATTTT. It encodes CATSRVTAGSPQHF. The rearrangement joins TRBV15 to TRBJ1-5; D unclear. The germline V gene encodes CDR1 LNHNV and CDR2 YYDKDF (reference sequence). The CDR3 runs 14 residues. Trimming stripped 1 base from V and 10 bases from J, with 14 bases between.

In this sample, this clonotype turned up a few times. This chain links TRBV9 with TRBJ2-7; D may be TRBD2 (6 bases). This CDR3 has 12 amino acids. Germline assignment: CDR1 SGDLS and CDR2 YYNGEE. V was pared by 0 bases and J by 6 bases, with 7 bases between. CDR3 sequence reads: CASSVVEGEQYF. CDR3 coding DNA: TGTGCCAGCAGCGTAGTGGAGGGCGAGCAGTACTTC. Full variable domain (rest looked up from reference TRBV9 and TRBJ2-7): DSGVTQTPKHLITATGQRVTLRCSPRSGDLSVYWYQQSLDQGLQFLIQYYNGEERAKGNILERFSAQQFPDLHSELNLSSLELGDSALYFCASSVVEGEQYFGPGTRLTVT.

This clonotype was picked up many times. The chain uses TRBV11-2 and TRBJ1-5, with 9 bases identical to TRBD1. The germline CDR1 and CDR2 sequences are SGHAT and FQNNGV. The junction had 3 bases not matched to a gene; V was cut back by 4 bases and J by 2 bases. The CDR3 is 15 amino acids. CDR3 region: CASSSGDRGNQPQHF. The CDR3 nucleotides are TGTGCCAGCAGCTCAGGGGACAGGGGCAATCAGCCCCAGCATTTT.

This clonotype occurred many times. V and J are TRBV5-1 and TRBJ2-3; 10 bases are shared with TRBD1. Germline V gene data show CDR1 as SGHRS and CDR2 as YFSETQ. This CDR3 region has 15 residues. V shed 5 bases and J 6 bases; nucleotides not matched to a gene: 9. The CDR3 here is CASSWPGTGDDTQYF. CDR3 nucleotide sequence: TGCGCCAGCAGTTGGCCCGGGACAGGGGATGATACGCAGTATTTT.

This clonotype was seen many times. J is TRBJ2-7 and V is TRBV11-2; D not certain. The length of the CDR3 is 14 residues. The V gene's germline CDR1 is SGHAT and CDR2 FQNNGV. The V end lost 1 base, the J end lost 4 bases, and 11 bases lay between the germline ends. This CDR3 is CASSLVDGSYEQYF. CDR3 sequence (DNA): TGTGCCAGCAGCTTAGTAGACGGATCTTACGAGCAGTACTTC. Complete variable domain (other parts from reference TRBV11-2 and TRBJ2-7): EAGVAQSPRYKIIEKRQSVAFWCNPISGHATLYWYQQILGQGPKLLIQFQNNGVVDDSQLPKDRFSAERLKGVDSTLKIQPAKLEDSAVYLCASSLVDGSYEQYFGPGTRLTVT.

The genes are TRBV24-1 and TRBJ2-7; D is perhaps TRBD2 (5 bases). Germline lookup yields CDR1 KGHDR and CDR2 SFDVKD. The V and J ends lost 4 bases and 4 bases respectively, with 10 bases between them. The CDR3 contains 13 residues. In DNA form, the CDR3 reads TGTGCCACCAGTGAGCCCCCGGGATACGAGCAGTACTTC. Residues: CATSEPPGYEQYF.

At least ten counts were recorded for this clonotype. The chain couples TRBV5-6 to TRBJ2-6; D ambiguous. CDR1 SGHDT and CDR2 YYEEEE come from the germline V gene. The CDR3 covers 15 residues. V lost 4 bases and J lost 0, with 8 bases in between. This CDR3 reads CASSVQSSGANVLTF. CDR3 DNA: TGTGCCAGCAGCGTACAGAGCTCTGGGGCCAACGTCCTGACTTTC.

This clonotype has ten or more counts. The CDR3 sequence is CASSPGLRGALSSYNEQFF. CDR3 DNA: TGTGCCAGCAGCCCCGGGTTGCGGGGGGCCTTAAGCTCCTACAATGAGCAGTTCTTC. The V and J genes are TRBV11-3 and TRBJ2-1, with 8 positions matching TRBD2. This CDR3 is 19 amino acids long. In germline, CDR1 is SGHNT, CDR2 YENEEA. The trim removed 5 bases at V and 0 bases at J, leaving 15 bases unmatched.

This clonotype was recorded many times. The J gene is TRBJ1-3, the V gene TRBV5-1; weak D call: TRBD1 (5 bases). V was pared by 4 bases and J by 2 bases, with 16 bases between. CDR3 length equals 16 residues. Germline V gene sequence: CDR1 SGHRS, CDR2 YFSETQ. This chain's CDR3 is CASSRGGAEAGNTIYF. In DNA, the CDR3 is TGCGCCAGCAGCCGCGGAGGGGCCGAGGCTGGAAACACCATATATTTT.

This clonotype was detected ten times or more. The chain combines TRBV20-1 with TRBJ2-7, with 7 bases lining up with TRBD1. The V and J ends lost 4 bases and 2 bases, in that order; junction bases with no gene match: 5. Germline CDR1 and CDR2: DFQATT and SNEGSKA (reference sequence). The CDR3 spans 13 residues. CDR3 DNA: TGCAGTGCTATGCGACAGGGAGCCTACGAGCAGTACTTC. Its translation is CSAMRQGAYEQYF.